This TCR beta chain is from a study of cytomegalovirus exposure and HLA in healthy donors. The CDR3 runs 16 residues. Between the trimmed V and J ends, which lost 1 base and 2 bases, there was a span of 14 bases. Germline assignment: CDR1 SGHDN and CDR2 FVKESK. The primer mix had 60 Vbeta and 13 Jbeta primers. Libraries were prepared by immunoSEQ multiplex PCR; TCRdb keeps only in-frame clonotypes and omits some of them. The data contain roughly 220,000 clones, about 81% of them singletons. Study-wide results and caveats: Altogether, 150 to 200 TCR beta chains were recorded as cytomegalovirus-associated.

For this clone: What it binds is not known.

Sequences were obtained from PBMCs. V and J are TRBV14 and TRBJ2-5, with D unclear. The source of this sequence is a woman aged 40 to 50 in good health and CMV-seronegative. CDR3 sequence: CASSQGVATRQETQYF. For the CDR3, the DNA is TGTGCCAGCAGCCAAGGGGTAGCCACGCGGCAAGAGACCCAGTACTTC.